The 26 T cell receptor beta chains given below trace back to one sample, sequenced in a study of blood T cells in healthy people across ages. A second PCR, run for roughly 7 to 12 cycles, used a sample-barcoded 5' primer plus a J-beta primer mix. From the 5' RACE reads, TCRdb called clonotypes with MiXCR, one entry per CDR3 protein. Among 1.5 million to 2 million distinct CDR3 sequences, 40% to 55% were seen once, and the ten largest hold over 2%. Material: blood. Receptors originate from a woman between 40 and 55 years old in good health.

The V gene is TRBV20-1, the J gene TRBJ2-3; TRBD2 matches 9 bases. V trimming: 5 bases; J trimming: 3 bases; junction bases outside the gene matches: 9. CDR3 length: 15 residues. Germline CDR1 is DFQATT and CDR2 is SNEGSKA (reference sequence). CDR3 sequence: CSAGPLAGRTDTQYF. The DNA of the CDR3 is TGCAGTGCTGGCCCCCTAGCGGGGAGAACAGATACGCAGTATTTT.

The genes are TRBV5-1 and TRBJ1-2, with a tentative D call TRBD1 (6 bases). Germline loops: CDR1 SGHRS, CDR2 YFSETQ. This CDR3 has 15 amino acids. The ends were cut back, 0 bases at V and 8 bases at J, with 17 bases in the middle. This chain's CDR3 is CASSLVVTGAGGYTF. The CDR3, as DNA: TGCGCCAGCAGCTTGGTGGTGACAGGAGCCGGCGGCTACACCTTC.

The CDR3 loop is CASSTAGAPRWGTQYF. DNA of the CDR3: TGTGCCAGCAGTACAGCGGGGGCACCACGTTGGGGGACCCAGTACTTC. The rearrangement links TRBV28 to TRBJ2-5, with 8 nucleotides matching TRBD2. CDR3 size: 16 residues. With 5 bases clipped from V and 7 bases from J, the junction kept 15 bases outside the gene matches. In germline, CDR1 is MDHEN, CDR2 SYDVKM.

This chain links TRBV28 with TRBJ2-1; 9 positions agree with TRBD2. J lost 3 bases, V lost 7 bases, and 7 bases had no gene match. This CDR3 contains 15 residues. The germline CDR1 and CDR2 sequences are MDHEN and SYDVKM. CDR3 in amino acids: CASMVAGANYNEQFF. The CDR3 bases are TGTGCCAGCATGGTAGCGGGGGCTAACTACAATGAGCAGTTCTTC. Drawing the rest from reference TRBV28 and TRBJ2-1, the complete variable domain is DVKVTQSSRYLVKRTGEKVFLECVQDMDHENMFWYRQDPGLGLRLIYFSYDVKMKEKGDIPEGYSVSREKKERFSLILESASTNQTSMYLCASMVAGANYNEQFFGPGTRLTVL.

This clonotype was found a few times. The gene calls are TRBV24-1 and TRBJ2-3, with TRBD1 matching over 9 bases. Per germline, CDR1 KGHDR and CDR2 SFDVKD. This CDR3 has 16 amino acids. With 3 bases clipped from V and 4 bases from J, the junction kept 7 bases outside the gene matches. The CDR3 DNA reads TGTGCCACCAGTGATGCCACAGGGGGCCCTGCAGATACGCAGTATTTT. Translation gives CATSDATGGPADTQYF.

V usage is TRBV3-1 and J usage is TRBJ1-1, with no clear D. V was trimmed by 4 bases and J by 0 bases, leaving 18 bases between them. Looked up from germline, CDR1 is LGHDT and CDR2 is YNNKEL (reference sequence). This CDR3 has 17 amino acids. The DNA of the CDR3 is TGTGCCAGCAGCCCTCGCTTCCTTAGGGCTATGAACACTGAAGCTTTCTTT. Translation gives CASSPRFLRAMNTEAFF. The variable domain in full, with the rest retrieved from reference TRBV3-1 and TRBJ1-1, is DTAVSQTPKYLVTQMGNDKSIKCEQNLGHDTMYWYKQDSKKFLKIMFSYNNKELIINETVPNRFSPKSPDKAHLNLHINSLELGDSAVYFCASSPRFLRAMNTEAFFGQGTRLTVV.

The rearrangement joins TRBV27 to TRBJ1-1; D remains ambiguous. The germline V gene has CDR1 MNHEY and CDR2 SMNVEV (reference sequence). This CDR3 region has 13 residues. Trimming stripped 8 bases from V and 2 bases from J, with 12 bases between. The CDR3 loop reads CASQISSNTEAFF. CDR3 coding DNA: TGTGCCAGCCAAATCTCGTCTAACACTGAAGCTTTCTTT.

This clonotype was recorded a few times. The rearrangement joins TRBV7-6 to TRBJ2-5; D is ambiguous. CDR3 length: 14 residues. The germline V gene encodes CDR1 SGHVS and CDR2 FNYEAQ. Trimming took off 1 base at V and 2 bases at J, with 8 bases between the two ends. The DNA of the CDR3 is TGTGCCAGCAGCTTAGGGGCTCATCAAGAGACCCAGTACTTC. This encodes CASSLGAHQETQYF.

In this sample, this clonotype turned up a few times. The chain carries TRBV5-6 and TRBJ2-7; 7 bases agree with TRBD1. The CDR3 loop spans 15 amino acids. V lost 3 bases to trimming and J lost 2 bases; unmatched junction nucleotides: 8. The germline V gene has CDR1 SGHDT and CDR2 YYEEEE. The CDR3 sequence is CASSYLTGQPYEQYF. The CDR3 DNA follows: TGTGCCAGCAGCTACCTCACGGGACAGCCCTACGAGCAGTACTTC.

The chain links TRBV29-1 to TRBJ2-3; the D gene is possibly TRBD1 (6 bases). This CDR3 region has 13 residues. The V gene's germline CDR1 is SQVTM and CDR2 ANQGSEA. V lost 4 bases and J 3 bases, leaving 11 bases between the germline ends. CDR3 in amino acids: CSVGGGETDTQYF. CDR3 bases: TGCAGCGTTGGTGGGGGCGAGACAGATACGCAGTATTTT.

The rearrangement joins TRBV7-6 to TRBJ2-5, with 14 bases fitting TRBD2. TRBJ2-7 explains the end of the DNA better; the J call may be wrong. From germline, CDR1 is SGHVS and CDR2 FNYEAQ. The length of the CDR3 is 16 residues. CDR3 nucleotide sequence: TGTGCCAGCAGCTTATCGACTAGCGGGGGGGCCCACGAGCAGTACTTC. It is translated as CASSLSTSGGAHEQYF.

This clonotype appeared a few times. The CDR3 loop is CSARTPGPTHYEQYF. CDR3 nucleotides: TGCAGTGCTAGGACCCCGGGACCCACCCACTACGAGCAGTACTTC. The chain uses TRBV20-1 and TRBJ2-7; D assignment may be TRBD1 or TRBD2 (5 bases each). The germline V gene encodes CDR1 DFQATT and CDR2 SNEGSKA (reference sequence). CDR3 size: 15 residues. The ends were cut back, 3 bases at V and 3 bases at J, with 18 bases in the middle.

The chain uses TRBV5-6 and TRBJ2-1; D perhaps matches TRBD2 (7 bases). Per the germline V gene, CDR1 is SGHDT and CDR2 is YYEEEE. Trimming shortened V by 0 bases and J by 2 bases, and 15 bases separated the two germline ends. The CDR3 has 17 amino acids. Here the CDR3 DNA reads TGTGCCAGCAGCTTGGCGTCGGGGGGCCAAACCTACAATGAGCAGTTCTTC. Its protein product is CASSLASGGQTYNEQFF.

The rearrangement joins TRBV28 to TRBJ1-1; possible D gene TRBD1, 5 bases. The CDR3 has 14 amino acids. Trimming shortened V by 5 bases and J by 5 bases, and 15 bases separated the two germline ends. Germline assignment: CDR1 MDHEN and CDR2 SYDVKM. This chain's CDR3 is CASSPPRVRTEAFF. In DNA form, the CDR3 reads TGTGCCAGCAGTCCGCCCAGGGTGAGGACTGAAGCTTTCTTT.

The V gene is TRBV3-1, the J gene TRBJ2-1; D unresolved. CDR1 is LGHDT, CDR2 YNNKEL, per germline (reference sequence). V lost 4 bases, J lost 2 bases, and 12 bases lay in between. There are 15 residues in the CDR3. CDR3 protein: CASSPTTSPYNEQFF. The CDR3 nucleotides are TGTGCCAGCAGCCCTACGACGTCCCCCTACAATGAGCAGTTCTTC.

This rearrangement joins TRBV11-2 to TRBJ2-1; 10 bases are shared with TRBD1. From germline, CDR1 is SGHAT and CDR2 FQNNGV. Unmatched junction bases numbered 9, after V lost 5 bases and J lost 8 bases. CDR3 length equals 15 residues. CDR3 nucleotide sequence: TGTGCCAGCAGCCTGGGACAGGGGTTTCTGGATGAGCAGTTCTTC. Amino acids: CASSLGQGFLDEQFF.

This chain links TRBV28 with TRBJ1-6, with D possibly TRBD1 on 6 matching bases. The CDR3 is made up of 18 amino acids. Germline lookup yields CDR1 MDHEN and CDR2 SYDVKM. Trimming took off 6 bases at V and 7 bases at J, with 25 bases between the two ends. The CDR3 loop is CASRAAGHLNSRNSPLHF. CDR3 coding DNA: TGTGCCAGCAGGGCCGCGGGACACCTAAACTCGAGGAATTCACCCCTCCACTTT.

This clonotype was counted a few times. CDR3 coding DNA: TGTGCCAGCAGCCCGGGACTAGCGGGGGTCCATGAGCAGTTCTTC. This codes for CASSPGLAGVHEQFF. The genes are TRBV5-5 and TRBJ2-1; 14 bases match TRBD2. The junction had 5 bases not matched to a gene; V was cut back by 4 bases and J by 8 bases. CDR3 length equals 15 residues. Germline CDR1 is SGHKS and CDR2 is YYEKEE (reference sequence).

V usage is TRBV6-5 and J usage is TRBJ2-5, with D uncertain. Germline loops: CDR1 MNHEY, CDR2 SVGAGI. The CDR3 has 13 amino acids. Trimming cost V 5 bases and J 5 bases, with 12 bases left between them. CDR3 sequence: CASSDFSSETQYF. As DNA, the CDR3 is TGTGCCAGCAGTGACTTTTCCAGCGAGACCCAGTACTTC.

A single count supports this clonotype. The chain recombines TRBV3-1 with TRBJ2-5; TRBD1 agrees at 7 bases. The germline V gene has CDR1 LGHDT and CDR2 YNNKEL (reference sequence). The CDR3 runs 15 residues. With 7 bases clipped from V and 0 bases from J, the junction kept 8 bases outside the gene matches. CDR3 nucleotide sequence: TGTGCCAGCAACCTTAGGACAGGATACCAAGAGACCCAGTACTTC. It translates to CASNLRTGYQETQYF.

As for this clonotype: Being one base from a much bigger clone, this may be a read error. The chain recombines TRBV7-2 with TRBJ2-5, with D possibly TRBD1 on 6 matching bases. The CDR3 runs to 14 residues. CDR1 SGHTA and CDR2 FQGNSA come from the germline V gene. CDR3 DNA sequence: TGTGCCAGCAGCCTCTGGGGGCCCCGAGAGGCCCAGTACTTC. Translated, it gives CASSLWGPREAQYF.

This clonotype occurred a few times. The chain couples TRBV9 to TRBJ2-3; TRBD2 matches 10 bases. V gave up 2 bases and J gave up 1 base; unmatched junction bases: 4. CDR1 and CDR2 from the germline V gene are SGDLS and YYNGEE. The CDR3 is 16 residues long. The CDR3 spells CASSVSGGPGTDTQYF. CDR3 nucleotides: TGTGCCAGCAGCGTTAGCGGGGGGCCTGGCACAGATACGCAGTATTTT.

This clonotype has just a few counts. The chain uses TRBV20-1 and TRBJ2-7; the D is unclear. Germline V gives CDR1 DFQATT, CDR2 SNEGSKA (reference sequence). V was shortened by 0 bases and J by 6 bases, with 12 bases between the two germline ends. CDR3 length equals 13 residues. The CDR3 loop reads CSAREIGFGEQYF. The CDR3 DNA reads TGCAGTGCTAGAGAGATAGGTTTCGGCGAGCAGTACTTC.

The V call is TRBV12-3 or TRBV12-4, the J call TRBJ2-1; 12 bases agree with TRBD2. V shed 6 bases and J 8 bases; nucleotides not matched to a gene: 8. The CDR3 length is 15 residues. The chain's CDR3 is CASRPLAGGPHEQFF. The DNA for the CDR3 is TGTGCCAGCAGACCGCTAGCGGGGGGGCCCCATGAGCAGTTCTTC.

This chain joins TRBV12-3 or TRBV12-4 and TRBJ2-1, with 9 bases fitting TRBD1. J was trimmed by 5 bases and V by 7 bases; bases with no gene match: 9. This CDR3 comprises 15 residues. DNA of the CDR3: TGTGCCAGCATTTCAGGGGACAGGGTCAACAATGAGCAGTTCTTC. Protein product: CASISGDRVNNEQFF.

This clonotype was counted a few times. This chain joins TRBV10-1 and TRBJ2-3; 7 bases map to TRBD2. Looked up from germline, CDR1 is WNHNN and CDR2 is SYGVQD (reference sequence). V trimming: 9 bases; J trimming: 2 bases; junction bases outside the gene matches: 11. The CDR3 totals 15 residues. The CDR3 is CARSVGGGATDTQYF. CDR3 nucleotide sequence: TGCGCCAGATCTGTTGGCGGGGGTGCCACAGATACGCAGTATTTT.